The sequence of this T cell receptor beta chain was determined in a study of vaccination effects on CD4 cells after COVID-19. CD4+ T cell isolation took place after approximately 11 days of culture. V lost 2 bases and J lost 8, with 7 bases in between. From germline, CDR1 is SGHDT and CDR2 YYEEEE. The CDR3 is 12 residues long. On this clone itself: No antigen is known for it.

The repertoire was sequenced with immunoSEQ multiplex PCR; TCRdb's copy has only in-frame clones and lacks some. Here the sample spans under 60,000 clones, 65% to 80% being singletons. The sequencing used CD4+ T cells from PBMCs cultured without peptide, collected before COVID-19 vaccination. The sequence was obtained from a human donor who received a COVID-19 vaccine. The genes are TRBV5-6 and TRBJ1-4; no clear D. The CDR3 loop reads CASSFQREKLFF. The CDR3 DNA sequence: TGTGCCAGCAGCTTTCAGCGGGAAAAACTGTTTTTT.